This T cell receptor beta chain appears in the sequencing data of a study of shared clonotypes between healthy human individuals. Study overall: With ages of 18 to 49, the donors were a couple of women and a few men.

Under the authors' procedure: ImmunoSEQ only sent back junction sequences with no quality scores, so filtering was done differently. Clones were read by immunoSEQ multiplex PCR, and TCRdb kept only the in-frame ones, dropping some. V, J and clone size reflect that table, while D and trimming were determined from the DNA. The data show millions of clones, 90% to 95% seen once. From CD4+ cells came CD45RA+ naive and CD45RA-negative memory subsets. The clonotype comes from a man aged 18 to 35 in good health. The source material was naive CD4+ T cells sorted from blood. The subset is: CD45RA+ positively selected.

In nucleotides, the CDR3 is TGCGCCAGCAGGCAGGGGATTTGGACCGAAAAACTGTTTTTT. Amino acids: CASRQGIWTEKLFF. The V call is TRBV10-2, the J call TRBJ1-4; D might be TRBD1 (6 bases). This CDR3 spans 14 amino acids. The germline gives CDR1 WSHSY, CDR2 SAAADI. V was clipped by 6 bases and J by 8 bases, with 16 bases between them.